This T cell receptor beta chain was captured in a study of T cells in Graves' hyperthyroidism and ophthalmopathy. Exclusion criteria comprised uncontrolled infection, other autoimmune disease, pregnancy or lactation. This clonotype was observed at least ten times. There were TCR beta CDR3 regions amplified from RNA transcripts. Initially, a first-round RT-PCR of the TCR CDR3 employed the HTBI primer set. TCRdb analysed the multiplex PCR reads with MiXCR anew, one entry per CDR3 protein. Among about 760,000 distinct CDR3 sequences, around 40% were seen once, and the ten largest hold 30% to 40%. Trimming left V 0 bases short and J 8 bases short, with 2 bases between. Looked up from germline, CDR1 is SGHTS and CDR2 is YDEGEE. The CDR3 spans 11 residues.

This receptor was taken from a woman in her thirties or forties with Graves' hyperthyroidism. The specimen sequenced was blood. The chain uses TRBV5-8 and TRBJ1-4, with D uncertain. CDR3 nucleotide sequence: TGTGCCAGCAGCTTGGAAGAAAAACTGTTTTTT. Translation: CASSLEEKLFF. Full variable domain (outside the CDR3, taken from reference TRBV5-8 and TRBJ1-4): EAGVTQSPTHLIKTRGQQATLRCSPISGHTSVYWYQQALGLGLQFLLWYDEGEERNRGNFPPRFSGRQFPNYSSELNVNALELEDSALYLCASSLEEKLFFGSGTQLSVL.